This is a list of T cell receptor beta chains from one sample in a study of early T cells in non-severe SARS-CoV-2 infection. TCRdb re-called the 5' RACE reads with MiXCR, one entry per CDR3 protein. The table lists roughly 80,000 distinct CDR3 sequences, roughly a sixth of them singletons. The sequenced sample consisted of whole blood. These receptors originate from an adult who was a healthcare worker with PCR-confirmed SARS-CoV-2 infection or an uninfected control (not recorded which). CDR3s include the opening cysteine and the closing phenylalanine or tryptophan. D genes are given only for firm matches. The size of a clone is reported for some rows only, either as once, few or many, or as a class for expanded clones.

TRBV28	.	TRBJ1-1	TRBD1	CASSLDRATEAFF	TGTGCCAGCAGTCTCGACAGGGCTACTGAAGCTTTCTTT
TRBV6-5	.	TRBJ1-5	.	CASSYGGQGQPQHF	TGTGCCAGCAGTTATGGGGGGCAAGGACAGCCCCAGCATTTT
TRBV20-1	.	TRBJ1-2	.	CSAPHSVSNYGYTF	TGCAGTGCTCCCCACAGCGTATCTAACTATGGCTACACCTTC
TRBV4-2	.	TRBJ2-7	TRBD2	CASSQESSGSYEQYF	TGTGCCAGCAGCCAAGAATCTAGCGGCTCCTACGAGCAGTACTTC
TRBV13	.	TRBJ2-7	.	CASSLAASAWEQYF	TGTGCCAGCAGCTTAGCGGCGTCTGCCTGGGAGCAGTACTTC
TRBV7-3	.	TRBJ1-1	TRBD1	CASSLSSGQGTEAFF	TGTGCCAGCAGCTTAAGCTCGGGACAGGGGACTGAAGCTTTCTTT
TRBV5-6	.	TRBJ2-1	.	CGSSLLGEQFF	TGTGGCAGCAGCCTTCTTGGGGAGCAGTTCTTC
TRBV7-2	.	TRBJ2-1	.	CASSSGTYYNEQFF	TGTGCCAGCAGCTCCGGGACGTACTACAATGAGCAGTTCTTC
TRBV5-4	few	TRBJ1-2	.	CASSRAGREGYGYTF	TGTGCCAGCAGCCGGGCCGGCAGGGAGGGCTATGGCTACACCTTC
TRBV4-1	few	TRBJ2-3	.	CASSPYPAGSDTQYF	TGCGCCAGCAGCCCCTACCCTGCAGGGTCCGATACGCAGTATTTT
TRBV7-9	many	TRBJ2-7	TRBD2	CASSLGLAGGRTSEQYF	TGTGCCAGCAGCCTAGGACTAGCGGGAGGGAGGACGTCCGAGCAGTACTTC
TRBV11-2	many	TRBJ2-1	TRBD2	CASSLELTSGTNEQFF	TGTGCCAGCAGCTTAGAACTTACTAGCGGTACGAATGAGCAGTTCTTC
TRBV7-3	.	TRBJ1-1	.	CASSSGMFAEAFF	TGTGCCAGCAGCTCGGGTATGTTCGCTGAAGCTTTCTTT
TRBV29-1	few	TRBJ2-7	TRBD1	CSVERGTGGHEQYF	TGCAGCGTTGAACGAGGGACAGGGGGACACGAGCAGTACTTC
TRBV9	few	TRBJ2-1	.	CASSVGDSSSSYNEQFF	TGTGCCAGCAGCGTAGGGGACTCCTCGAGCTCCTACAATGAGCAGTTCTTC
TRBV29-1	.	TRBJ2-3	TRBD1	CSVGDSTFAQYF	TGCAGCGTTGGGGACAGCACGTTCGCGCAGTATTTT
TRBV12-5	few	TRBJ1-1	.	CASSGVNGNTEAFF	TGTGCTAGTTCGGGTGTAAATGGGAACACTGAAGCTTTCTTT
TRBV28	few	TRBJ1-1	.	CASSLFTLGGMNTEAFF	TGTGCCAGCAGTTTATTCACCCTCGGGGGGATGAACACTGAAGCTTTCTTT
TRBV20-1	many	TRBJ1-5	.	CSARDQGVAGFDQPQHF	TGCAGTGCTAGAGACCAAGGAGTAGCGGGGTTCGATCAGCCCCAGCATTTT
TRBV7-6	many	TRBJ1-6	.	CASSLARGAPLHF	TGTGCCAGCAGCTTAGCGCGAGGGGCACCCCTCCACTTT
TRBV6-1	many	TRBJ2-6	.	CASSEIHRMSNVLTF	TGTGCCAGCAGTGAAATTCACCGGATGTCCAACGTCCTGACTTTC
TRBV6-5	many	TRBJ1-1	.	CASTPSGTQGAYTEAFF	TGTGCCAGCACCCCTTCCGGGACGCAAGGAGCGTACACTGAAGCTTTCTTT
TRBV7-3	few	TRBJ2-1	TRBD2	CASSLEFAGGQNEQFF	TGTGCCAGCAGCTTAGAGTTCGCGGGAGGGCAGAATGAGCAGTTCTTC
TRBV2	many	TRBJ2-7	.	CASSKDAPQQYF	TGTGCCAGCAGCAAAGACGCTCCCCAGCAGTACTTC
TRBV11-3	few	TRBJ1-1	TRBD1	CASSLQGALGYVNTEAFF	TGTGCCAGCAGCCTTCAGGGGGCGTTAGGATACGTGAACACTGAAGCTTTCTTT
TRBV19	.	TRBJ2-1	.	CASRKDHSYNEQFF	TGTGCCAGTAGAAAGGACCACTCCTACAATGAGCAGTTCTTC
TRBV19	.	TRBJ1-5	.	CASSWSLNQPQHF	TGTGCCAGTAGCTGGTCCTTGAATCAGCCCCAGCATTTT
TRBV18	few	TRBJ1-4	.	CASSPTLNEKLFF	TGTGCCAGCTCACCAACTCTTAATGAAAAACTGTTTTTT
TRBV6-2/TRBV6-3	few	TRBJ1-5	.	CASRTGLISNQPQHF	TGTGCCAGCAGAACCGGGTTAATTAGCAATCAGCCCCAGCATTTT
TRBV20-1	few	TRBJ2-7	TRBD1	CSAAPMTGLEIYEQYF	TGCAGTGCCGCCCCTATGACAGGGCTAGAAATCTACGAGCAGTACTTC
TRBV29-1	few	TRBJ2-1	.	CSVVRRAVYNEQFF	TGCAGCGTTGTTCGCAGGGCCGTCTACAATGAGCAGTTCTTC
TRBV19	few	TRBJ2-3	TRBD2	CASSTASGDTQYF	TGTGCCAGTAGTACAGCTAGCGGGGATACGCAGTATTTT
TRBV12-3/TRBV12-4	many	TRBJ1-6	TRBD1	CASSLTGEGSPLHF	TGTGCCAGCAGTCTCACAGGGGAGGGATCACCCCTCCACTTT
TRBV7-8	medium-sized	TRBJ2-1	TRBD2	CASSRGRAGNDEQFF	TGTGCCAGCAGCCGGGGGAGGGCAGGTAACGATGAGCAGTTCTTC
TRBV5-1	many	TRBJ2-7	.	CASSYTGSYEQYF	TGCGCCAGCAGCTACACAGGGTCCTACGAGCAGTACTTC
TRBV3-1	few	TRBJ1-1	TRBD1	CASSPARGQGTEAFF	TGTGCCAGCAGCCCCGCCAGGGGGCAGGGCACTGAAGCTTTCTTT
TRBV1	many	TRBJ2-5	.	CTSSQGALQETQYF	TGCACCAGCAGCCAAGGGGCCCTCCAAGAGACCCAGTACTTC
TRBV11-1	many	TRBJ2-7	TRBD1	CASSLEGQGALEQYF	TGTGCCAGCAGCTTAGAAGGACAGGGGGCCCTCGAGCAGTACTTC
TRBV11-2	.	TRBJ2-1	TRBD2	CASSLVTSGSDEQFF	TGTGCCAGCAGCTTAGTTACTAGCGGGAGCGATGAGCAGTTCTTC
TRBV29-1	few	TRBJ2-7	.	CSVSGLPGYEQYF	TGCAGCGTCTCCGGACTCCCTGGGTACGAGCAGTACTTC
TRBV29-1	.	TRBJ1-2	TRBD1	CSGEQGSLSTF	TGCAGCGGGGAACAGGGGAGCCTCTCCACCTTC
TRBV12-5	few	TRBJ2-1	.	CASGLVLGGFDEQFF	TGTGCTAGTGGTTTGGTACTCGGGGGTTTTGATGAGCAGTTCTTC
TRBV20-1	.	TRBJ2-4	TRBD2	CSGIAGGRSKNIQYF	TGCAGTGGGATAGCGGGGGGGAGGTCCAAAAACATTCAGTACTTC
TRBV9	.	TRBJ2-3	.	CASSVGMRGGAPGDTQYF	TGTGCCAGCAGCGTAGGAATGAGAGGGGGGGCCCCCGGAGATACGCAGTATTTT
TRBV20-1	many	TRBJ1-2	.	CSVGRDYGYTF	TGCAGTGTAGGACGTGACTATGGCTACACCTTC
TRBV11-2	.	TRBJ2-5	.	CASSLDAGHETQYF	TGTGCCAGCAGCTTAGACGCGGGGCATGAGACCCAGTACTTC
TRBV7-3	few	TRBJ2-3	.	CASSPQRDTQYF	TGTGCCAGCAGCCCCCAGCGGGATACGCAGTATTTT
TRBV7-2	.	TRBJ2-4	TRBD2	CASNRRLAGADIQYF	TGTGCCAGCAACCGTCGTCTAGCGGGAGCGGACATTCAGTACTTC
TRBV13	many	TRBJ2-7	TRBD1	CASKPGQGIEQYF	TGTGCCAGTAAGCCGGGACAGGGTATCGAGCAGTACTTC
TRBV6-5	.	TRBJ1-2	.	CASSSPNYGYTF	TGTGCCAGCAGTTCTCCTAACTATGGCTACACCTTC
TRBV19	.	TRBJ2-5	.	CASSLGAYQETQYF	TGTGCCAGTAGCCTGGGGGCCTACCAAGAGACCCAGTACTTC
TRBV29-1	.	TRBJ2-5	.	CSVPQDRPKEETQYF	TGCAGCGTCCCGCAGGATCGGCCAAAGGAAGAGACCCAGTACTTC
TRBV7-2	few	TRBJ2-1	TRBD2	CASSLRREVEQFF	TGTGCCAGCAGCTTGCGGCGGGAGGTTGAGCAGTTCTTC
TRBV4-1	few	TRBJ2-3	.	CASSRMGRDTDTQYF	TGCGCCAGCAGCCGAATGGGCAGGGACACAGATACGCAGTATTTT
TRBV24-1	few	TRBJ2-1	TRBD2	CATSDPSTGTNNEQFF	TGTGCCACCAGTGACCCTTCCACCGGGACTAACAATGAGCAGTTCTTC